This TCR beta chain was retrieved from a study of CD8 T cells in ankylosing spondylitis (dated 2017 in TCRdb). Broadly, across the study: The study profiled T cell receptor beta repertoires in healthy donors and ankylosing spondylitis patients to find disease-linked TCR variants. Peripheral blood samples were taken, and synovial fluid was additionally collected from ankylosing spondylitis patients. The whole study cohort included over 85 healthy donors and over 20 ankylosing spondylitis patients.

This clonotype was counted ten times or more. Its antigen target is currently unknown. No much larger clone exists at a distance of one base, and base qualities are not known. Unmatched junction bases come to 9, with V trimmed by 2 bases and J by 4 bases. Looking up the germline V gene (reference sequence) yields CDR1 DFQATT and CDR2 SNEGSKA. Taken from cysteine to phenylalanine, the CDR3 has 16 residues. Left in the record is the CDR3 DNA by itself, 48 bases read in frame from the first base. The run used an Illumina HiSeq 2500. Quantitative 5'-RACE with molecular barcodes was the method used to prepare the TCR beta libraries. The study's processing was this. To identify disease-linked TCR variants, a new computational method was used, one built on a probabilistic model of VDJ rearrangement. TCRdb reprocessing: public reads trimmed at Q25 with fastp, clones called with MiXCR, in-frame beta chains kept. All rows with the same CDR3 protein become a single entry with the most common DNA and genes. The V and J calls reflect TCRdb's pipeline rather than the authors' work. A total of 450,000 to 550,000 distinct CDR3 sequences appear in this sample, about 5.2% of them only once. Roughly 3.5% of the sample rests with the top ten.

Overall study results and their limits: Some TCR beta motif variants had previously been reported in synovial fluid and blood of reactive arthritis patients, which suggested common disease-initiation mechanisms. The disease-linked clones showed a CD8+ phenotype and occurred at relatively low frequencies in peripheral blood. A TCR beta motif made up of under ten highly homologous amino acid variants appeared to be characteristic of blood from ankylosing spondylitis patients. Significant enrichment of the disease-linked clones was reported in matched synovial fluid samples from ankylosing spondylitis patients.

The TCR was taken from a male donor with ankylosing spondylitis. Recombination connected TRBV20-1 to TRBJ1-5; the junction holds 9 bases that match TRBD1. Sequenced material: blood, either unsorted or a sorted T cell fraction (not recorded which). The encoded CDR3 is CSARRHLGQGNQPQHF. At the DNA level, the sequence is TGCAGTGCTAGACGTCACTTGGGACAGGGTAATCAGCCCCAGCATTTT.